The 7 T cell receptor beta chains in this list originate from one sample, sequenced in a study of T cells after yellow fever vaccination. One entry per CDR3 protein, called by TCRdb with MiXCR from the 5' RACE reads. The data show roughly 350,000 distinct CDR3 sequences, 4.1% seen once. The sequencing here drew on PBMCs, taken 5 days after the yellow fever booster vaccination. These receptors were obtained from a man between 18 and 35 years old who received the YFV17D yellow fever vaccine.

This clonotype occurred many times. The V call is TRBV5-5, the J call TRBJ2-1, with 9 bases matching TRBD2. V gave up 4 bases and J gave up 2 bases; unmatched junction bases: 10. Per the germline V gene, CDR1 is SGHKS and CDR2 is YYEKEE (reference sequence). The CDR3 is 17 residues long. In DNA form, the CDR3 reads TGTGCCAGCAGCCCTCGCCCGGCGGGGGGGCCCTACAATGAGCAGTTCTTC. It encodes CASSPRPAGGPYNEQFF.

This clonotype was seen ten or more times. V gene TRBV20-1 combines with J gene TRBJ2-5, with 8 bases fitting TRBD2. Germline V lookup: CDR1 DFQATT, CDR2 SNEGSKA (reference sequence). This CDR3 region has 12 residues. J gave up 2 bases and V 4 bases, and 0 bases lay outside the gene matches. The CDR3 protein is CSATGGQETQYF. Written as DNA, the CDR3 is TGCAGTGCTACGGGGGGGCAAGAGACCCAGTACTTC.

This clonotype has a count of ten or more. The chain employs TRBV6-5 and TRBJ2-3; 7 bases match TRBD2. The junction had 4 bases not matched to a gene; V was cut back by 0 bases and J by 4 bases. Germline V gives CDR1 MNHEY, CDR2 SVGAGI. The CDR3 consists of 15 residues. The CDR3 reads CASSYSFRGADTQYF. DNA of the CDR3: TGTGCCAGCAGTTACTCGTTCCGGGGGGCAGATACGCAGTATTTT.

The table lists this clonotype with many counts. V gene TRBV7-9 combines with J gene TRBJ1-2; TRBD1 is a possible D gene (6 bases). Germline V gene lookup returns CDR1 SEHNR and CDR2 FQNEAQ (reference sequence). The V and J ends lost 5 bases and 4 bases respectively, with 17 bases between them. CDR3 length: 15 amino acids. CDR3: CASSHIWGPIYGYTF. In DNA, the CDR3 is TGTGCCAGCAGCCACATCTGGGGGCCCATCTATGGCTACACCTTC.

This sequence joins TRBV6-1 and TRBJ2-5, with 9 positions matching TRBD2. With 7 bases clipped from V and 5 bases from J, the junction kept 5 bases outside the gene matches. Germline CDR1 and CDR2: MNHNS and SASEGT. The CDR3 spans 13 residues. The CDR3: CASKLAGRETQYF. The CDR3 region has the DNA TGTGCCAGCAAGCTAGCGGGGCGGGAGACCCAGTACTTC.

Only a few counts were recorded for this clonotype. V is TRBV20-1 and J is TRBJ1-6; no firm D call. Germline V lookup: CDR1 DFQATT, CDR2 SNEGSKA (reference sequence). Trimming took 5 bases from V and 14 from J, leaving 19 bases between them. CDR3 length: 13 residues. The CDR3 coding sequence is TGCAGTGCTGGCCCCCCGGGCGAGATAGCCCTCCACTTT. Translation gives CSAGPPGEIALHF.

Ten or more counts support this clonotype. This chain joins TRBV4-3 and TRBJ2-1, with 8 bases that match TRBD2. With 0 bases clipped from V and 4 bases from J, the junction kept 5 bases outside the gene matches. In germline, CDR1 is LGHNA, CDR2 YSLEER. There are 16 residues in the CDR3. The CDR3 DNA follows: TGCGCCAGCAGCCAAGAGCCCGGGGGGGATTACAATGAGCAGTTCTTC. Amino acids: CASSQEPGGDYNEQFF.